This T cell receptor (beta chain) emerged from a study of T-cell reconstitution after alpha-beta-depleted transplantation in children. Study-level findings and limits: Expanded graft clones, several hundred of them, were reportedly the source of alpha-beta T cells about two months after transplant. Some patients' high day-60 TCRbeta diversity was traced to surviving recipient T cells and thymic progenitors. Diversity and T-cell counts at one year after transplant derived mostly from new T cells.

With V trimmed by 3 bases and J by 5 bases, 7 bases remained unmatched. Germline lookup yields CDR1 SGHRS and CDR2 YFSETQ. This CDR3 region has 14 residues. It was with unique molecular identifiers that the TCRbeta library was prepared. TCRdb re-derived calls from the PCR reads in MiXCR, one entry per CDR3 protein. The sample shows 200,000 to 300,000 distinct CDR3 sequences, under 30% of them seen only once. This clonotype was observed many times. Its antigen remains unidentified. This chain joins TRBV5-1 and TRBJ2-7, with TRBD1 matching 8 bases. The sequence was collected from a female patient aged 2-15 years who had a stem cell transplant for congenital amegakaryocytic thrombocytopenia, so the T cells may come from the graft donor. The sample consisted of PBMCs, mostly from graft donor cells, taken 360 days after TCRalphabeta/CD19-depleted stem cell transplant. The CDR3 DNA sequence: TGCGCCAGCAGCTCCGGGACAGGTAGCAACGAGCAGTACTTC. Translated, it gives CASSSGTGSNEQYF.